These 6 T cell receptor beta chains were sequenced from one sample in a study of blood T cell repertoires in COVID-19. Method: immunoSEQ multiplex PCR; TCRdb's copy keeps in-frame clones and lacks some. Here the sample spans a few hundred thousand clones, over 70% being singletons. The sequencing sample was made of peripheral blood. The receptors come from a woman at least 80 years old with acute or convalescent COVID-19.

This sequence joins TRBV19 and TRBJ1-2; 9 bases line up with TRBD1. Germline V lookup: CDR1 LNHDA, CDR2 SQIVND (reference sequence). The CDR3 spans 15 residues. J gave up 2 bases and V 7 bases, and 8 bases lay outside the gene matches. The CDR3: CASMPGTGRNYGYTF. CDR3 in DNA: TGTGCCAGTATGCCCGGGACAGGGAGAAACTATGGCTACACCTTC. Full variable domain (outside the CDR3, taken from reference TRBV19 and TRBJ1-2): DGGITQSPKYLFRKEGQNVTLSCEQNLNHDAMYWYRQDPGQGLRLIYYSQIVNDFQKGDIAEGYSVSREKKESFPLTVTSAQKNPTAFYLCASMPGTGRNYGYTFGSGTRLTVV.

This clone was recorded once. The rearrangement joins TRBV6-5 to TRBJ1-4; no clear D. Germline values: CDR1 MNHEY, CDR2 SVGAGI. V gave up 11 bases and J gave up 0 bases, with 13 bases separating them. The CDR3 is 14 residues long. CDR3 in amino acids: CACRGSATNEKLFF. The CDR3, as DNA: TGTGCCTGCCGGGGATCGGCAACTAATGAAAAACTGTTTTTT.

J is TRBJ2-2 and V is TRBV6-5; D perhaps matches TRBD2 (6 bases). Germline V lookup: CDR1 MNHEY, CDR2 SVGAGI. The germline V and J ends were trimmed by 0 bases and 5 bases, with 10 bases remaining between them. The CDR3 runs to 15 residues. In DNA, the CDR3 is TGTGCCAGCAGTTACTCCTACCGGGGGACCGGGGAGCTGTTTTTT. It yields the protein CASSYSYRGTGELFF.

The chain uses TRBV9 and TRBJ2-2; perhaps TRBD2 as D (6 bases). Trimming pared 4 bases from V and 6 bases from J, leaving 13 bases between. CDR3 length: 14 residues. CDR1 is SGDLS, CDR2 YYNGEE, per germline. The DNA of the CDR3 is TGTGCCAGCAGCAATAGGACTATCGCCGGGGAGCTGTTTTTT. Translated: CASSNRTIAGELFF.

Written as DNA, the CDR3 is TGTGCCAGCAGCCAAACTGGTAGTGGGACCCAGTACTTC. It specifies CASSQTGSGTQYF. The chain recombines TRBV11-3 with TRBJ2-5; D is undetermined. With 5 bases removed from V and 7 bases from J, the gap between germline ends came to 14 bases. The CDR3 spans 13 residues. Germline lookup yields CDR1 SGHNT and CDR2 YENEEA.

V gene TRBV11-1 combines with J gene TRBJ2-7; weak D call: TRBD2 (5 bases). Trimming stripped 4 bases from V and 2 bases from J, with 12 bases between. The CDR3 consists of 14 residues. Germline V gene sequence: CDR1 SGHAT, CDR2 FQDESV (reference sequence). For the CDR3, the DNA is TGTGCCAGCAGCTCCAGTCGGGGTGCCTACGAGCAGTACTTC. Amino acid sequence: CASSSSRGAYEQYF.